This T cell receptor (beta chain) was documented in a study of shared clonotypes between healthy human individuals. Donors included only healthy HIV-negative adults lacking recent acute infections or vaccinations. Into CD45RA+ naive and CD45RA-negative memory subsets, the CD4+ cells were split. Deletions cut 5 bases from V and 4 bases from J, with 15 bases between. The germline CDR1 and CDR2 sequences are SGHTA and FQGTGA. This CDR3 region has 15 residues. Broader study findings: The sole specimen, blood, was sampled, and tissue repertoires likely differ.

Assay: immunoSEQ multiplex PCR; the TCRdb copy retains only in-frame clones and omits some. The repertoire holds about 2.3 million clones, with roughly 93% as singletons. This clone was detected only once. The target antigen is unknown. The sequencing sample was made of naive CD4+ T cells from PBMCs. Noted subset: CD45RA+ positively selected. The sequence derives from a man between 18 and 29 years old in good health. Some clones in this sample may be carry-over from other donors' samples. The chain employs TRBV7-3 and TRBJ2-1, with D maybe TRBD2 (5 bases). The CDR3 here is CASSQLGQAYNEQFF. CDR3 DNA sequence: TGTGCCAGCAGCCAACTAGGTCAGGCATACAATGAGCAGTTCTTC.